This T cell receptor (beta chain) was sequenced in a study of cytomegalovirus exposure and HLA in healthy donors. The PCR employed 60 Vbeta primers together with 13 Jbeta primers. Generated by immunoSEQ multiplex PCR, the TCRdb table keeps only in-frame clones and is missing some. The sample has 250,000 to 350,000 clones; about 80% are singletons. Trimming removed 2 bases from V and 3 bases from J; junction bases left unmatched: 15. There are 18 residues in the CDR3. Germline CDR1 reads KGHSH; CDR2 reads LQKENI. Study-level findings and limits: Common viral pathogens seemed to be connected with several of the most significant clusters, according to a later analysis.

Worth noting for this clone: Its matching antigen is unknown.

The sequence came from a girl aged 2 to 9 in good health and CMV-seronegative. The source material was PBMCs. The chain uses TRBV18 and TRBJ1-2; 7 bases align to TRBD1. The CDR3 spells CASSPVYRRGKADYGYTF. The CDR3 bases are TGTGCCAGCTCACCAGTTTATCGCAGGGGGAAGGCGGACTATGGCTACACCTTC.